This T cell receptor (beta chain) is from a study of metastatic and nonmetastatic thyroid tumors. Patients had received no treatment of any kind before thyroid surgery. Germline V gene lookup returns CDR1 MNHEY and CDR2 SVGEGT. V lost 5 bases and J lost 0, with 8 bases in between. This CDR3 region has 13 residues. Using MiXCR, TCRdb reanalyzed the PCR reads. Of about 92,000 clones in the sample, more than 13% were seen once. This clone was detected ten times or more. The sequence was collected from a female donor with papillary thyroid cancer or a benign thyroid nodule (not recorded which). Some clones in this sample may be carry-over from other donors' samples. The V call is TRBV6-2 or TRBV6-3, the J call TRBJ2-7, with a tentative D call TRBD1 (6 bases). The sample was blood. In nucleotides, the CDR3 is TGTGCCAGCAGTAGGACAGTCTCCTACGAGCAGTACTTC. This sequence encodes CASSRTVSYEQYF.